A selection of T cell receptor beta chains follows, all from one sample in a study of response to subunit inactivated influenza vaccine. Each CDR3 protein is one row after TCRdb ran MiXCR on the RT-PCR reads. The data contain just under 550,000 distinct CDR3 sequences, roughly 23% of them singletons. These data also formed part of another study, on T cells expressing NK-cell markers.

This sample comprised CD4+ T cells sorted from PBMCs, obtained 11 to 12 days after vaccination. These receptors were collected from a man between 45 and 60 years old who received an inactivated influenza vaccine. CDR3s leave out the opening cysteine and the closing phenylalanine or tryptophan. A D gene is named only where the DNA matches it firmly. The size entry is marked missing in some rows and otherwise reads once, few, many or a size class.

J,size,V,D,CDR3
TRBJ2-1,NA,TRBV6-5,NA,ASGYSKTSGLYNEQF
TRBJ2-1,few,TRBV24-1,TRBD1,ATSDPSGQGLYEQF
TRBJ2-3,NA,TRBV12-3/TRBV12-4,NA,ASSLFDLDTQY
TRBJ2-2,few,TRBV12-3/TRBV12-4,NA,ASSEARRANTGELF
TRBJ1-1,NA,TRBV5-1,TRBD1,ASSIRTGDSEAF
TRBJ2-7,many,TRBV7-2,NA,ASSLVTEQY
TRBJ1-1,few,TRBV20-1,TRBD1,SAPMTGGTEAF
TRBJ2-3,few,TRBV29-1,NA,SLSRDTGTDTQY
TRBJ2-7,NA,TRBV7-9,NA,ASSLYPATYEQY
TRBJ2-7,few,TRBV4-3,TRBD1,ASSRALDRAYEQY